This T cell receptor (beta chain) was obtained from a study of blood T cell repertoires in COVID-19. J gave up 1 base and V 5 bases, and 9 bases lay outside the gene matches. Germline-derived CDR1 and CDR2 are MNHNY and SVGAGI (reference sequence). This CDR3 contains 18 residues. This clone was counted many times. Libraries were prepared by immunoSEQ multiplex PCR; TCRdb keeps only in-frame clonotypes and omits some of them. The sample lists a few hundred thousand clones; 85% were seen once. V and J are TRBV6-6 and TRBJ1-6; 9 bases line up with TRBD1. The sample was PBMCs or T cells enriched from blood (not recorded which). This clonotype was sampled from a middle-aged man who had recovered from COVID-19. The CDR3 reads CASSLTGTGRSYNSPLHF. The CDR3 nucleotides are TGTGCCAGCAGTCTCACGGGGACAGGGCGGTCCTATAATTCACCCCTCCACTTT.